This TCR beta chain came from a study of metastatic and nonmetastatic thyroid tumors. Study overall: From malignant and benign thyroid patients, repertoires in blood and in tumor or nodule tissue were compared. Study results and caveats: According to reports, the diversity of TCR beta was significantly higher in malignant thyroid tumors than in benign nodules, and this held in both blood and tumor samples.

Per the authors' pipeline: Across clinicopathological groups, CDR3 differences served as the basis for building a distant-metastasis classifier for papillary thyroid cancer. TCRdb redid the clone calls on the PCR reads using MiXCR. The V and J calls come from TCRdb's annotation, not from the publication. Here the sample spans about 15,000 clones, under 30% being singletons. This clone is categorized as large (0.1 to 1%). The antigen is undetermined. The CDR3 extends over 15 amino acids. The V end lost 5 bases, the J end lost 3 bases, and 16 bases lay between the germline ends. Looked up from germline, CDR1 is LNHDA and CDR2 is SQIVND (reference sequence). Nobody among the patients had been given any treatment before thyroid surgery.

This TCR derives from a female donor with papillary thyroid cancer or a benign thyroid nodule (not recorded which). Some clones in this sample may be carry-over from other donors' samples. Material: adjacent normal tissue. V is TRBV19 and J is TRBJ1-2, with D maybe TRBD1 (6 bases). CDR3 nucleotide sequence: TGTGCCAGTAGTGCCCTGCGTGGGGGCGACTATGGCTACACCTTC. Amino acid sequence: CASSALRGGDYGYTF.